This T cell receptor (beta chain) derives from a study of T cells after yellow fever vaccination. Study outcomes and limitations: Post-booster samples contained most primary-vaccination clones (approximately 97% CD4, around 89% CD8).

Germline V gene lookup returns CDR1 ENHRY and CDR2 SYGVKD. Deletions cut 4 bases from V and 4 bases from J, with 15 bases between. The CDR3 has 15 residues. Using its own MiXCR run on the 5' RACE reads, TCRdb lists one record per CDR3 protein. The sample yields roughly 250,000 distinct CDR3 sequences, 10% to 15% seen once. Only a few counts were recorded for this clonotype. Its antigen is not known. This receptor was identified in a man younger than 45 who received the YFV17D yellow fever vaccine. V gene TRBV10-3 combines with J gene TRBJ2-3, with D perhaps being TRBD1 or TRBD2 (5 bases each). Sequenced material: CD4+ T cells sorted from PBMCs, taken 45 days after the yellow fever booster vaccination. CDR3 loop: CAISAGSGWPDTQYF. Here the CDR3 DNA reads TGTGCCATCAGTGCGGGGTCAGGGTGGCCAGATACGCAGTATTTT.